A selection of T cell receptor beta chains follows, all from one sample in a study of cytomegalovirus exposure and HLA in healthy donors. The protocol was immunoSEQ multiplex PCR, while the TCRdb copy is restricted to in-frame clones and leaves out a portion. The table records around 220,000 clones, 60% to 80% of them present only once. Sample: PBMCs. These receptor sequences come from a young man in good health and CMV-seronegative. The CDR3 runs from the conserved cysteine through the conserved F or W. Each record gives: clone size, J gene, V gene, D gene, CDR3 DNA, CDR3 protein. D genes are given only for firm matches. Clone size, where shown, is once, few, many, or a class for clones that have expanded.

clone_size: -; j_call: TRBJ1-5; v_call: TRBV4-1; d_call: -; cdr3_nt: TGCGCCAGCAGTCCAGGGGATAGCAATCAGCCCCAGCATTTT; cdr3_aa: CASSPGDSNQPQHF
clone_size: -; j_call: TRBJ1-1; v_call: TRBV7-9; d_call: TRBD1; cdr3_nt: TGTGCCAGCAGCCCAGGACAGGGGGCTGAAGCTTTCTTT; cdr3_aa: CASSPGQGAEAFF
clone_size: -; j_call: TRBJ1-3; v_call: TRBV4-3; d_call: -; cdr3_nt: TGCGCCAGCAGCCAAGATCTGGAGGGCTCTGGAAACACCATATATTTT; cdr3_aa: CASSQDLEGSGNTIYF
clone_size: -; j_call: TRBJ2-7; v_call: TRBV5-1; d_call: -; cdr3_nt: TGCGCCAGCAGCTTGGCAGCAGGGGCCCTCTCCTACGAGCAGTACTTC; cdr3_aa: CASSLAAGALSYEQYF
clone_size: -; j_call: TRBJ2-7; v_call: TRBV5-8; d_call: TRBD2; cdr3_nt: TGTGCCAGCAGCCCCACCTGGGGGGGCTACGAGCAGTACTTC; cdr3_aa: CASSPTWGGYEQYF
clone_size: -; j_call: TRBJ2-4; v_call: TRBV27; d_call: TRBD1; cdr3_nt: TGTGCCAGCAGTCCCCGACAGGGGTTCCAAAACATTCAGTACTTC; cdr3_aa: CASSPRQGFQNIQYF
clone_size: -; j_call: TRBJ2-6; v_call: TRBV9; d_call: -; cdr3_nt: TGTGCCAGCAGCGTAGCGGATAATAGGGGGTACTCTGGGGCCAACGTCCTGACTTTC; cdr3_aa: CASSVADNRGYSGANVLTF
clone_size: -; j_call: TRBJ1-5; v_call: TRBV19; d_call: -; cdr3_nt: TGTGCCAGTAGTGCCCTGGCAGGCAATCAGCCCCAGCATTTT; cdr3_aa: CASSALAGNQPQHF
clone_size: -; j_call: TRBJ1-2; v_call: TRBV6-5; d_call: -; cdr3_nt: TGTGCCAGCAGTTACTCTATGGGGGGTAGGGACTATGGCTACACCTTC; cdr3_aa: CASSYSMGGRDYGYTF
clone_size: -; j_call: TRBJ2-7; v_call: TRBV29-1; d_call: -; cdr3_nt: TGCAGCGCCAACCAGAACGGGGACTCCTACGAGCAGTACTTC; cdr3_aa: CSANQNGDSYEQYF
clone_size: -; j_call: TRBJ2-3; v_call: TRBV19; d_call: -; cdr3_nt: TGTGCCAGTAGTATAGTACTAGAGAGGACAGATACGCAGTATTTT; cdr3_aa: CASSIVLERTDTQYF
clone_size: -; j_call: TRBJ2-7; v_call: TRBV4-3; d_call: -; cdr3_nt: TGCGCCAGCAGCCCCGAAATATGGGGACAAGGGTACGAGCAGTACTTC; cdr3_aa: CASSPEIWGQGYEQYF
clone_size: -; j_call: TRBJ1-2; v_call: TRBV7-2; d_call: -; cdr3_nt: TGTGCCAGCAGCTTAAACCTGCAGGGAGGTGGCTACACCTTC; cdr3_aa: CASSLNLQGGGYTF
clone_size: -; j_call: TRBJ1-6; v_call: TRBV12-5; d_call: -; cdr3_nt: TGTGCTAGTGGTTCCACAGGGTATAGTAATTCACCCCTCCACTTT; cdr3_aa: CASGSTGYSNSPLHF
clone_size: -; j_call: TRBJ2-1; v_call: TRBV15; d_call: -; cdr3_nt: TGTGCCACCAGAGTCAGGGCCCCCCGGAATGAGCAGTTCTTC; cdr3_aa: CATRVRAPRNEQFF
clone_size: -; j_call: TRBJ2-2; v_call: TRBV2; d_call: -; cdr3_nt: TGTGCCAGCAGGGACTACGCGGCGGGCACCGGGGAGCTGTTTTTT; cdr3_aa: CASRDYAAGTGELFF
clone_size: once; j_call: TRBJ1-4; v_call: TRBV28; d_call: -; cdr3_nt: TGTGCCAGCAGCTCGGACATGAGAAATGAAAAACTGTTTTTT; cdr3_aa: CASSSDMRNEKLFF
clone_size: -; j_call: TRBJ1-3; v_call: TRBV29-1; d_call: -; cdr3_nt: TGCAGCGTACAGGACTATTTGGAAACAACCATATATTTT; cdr3_aa: CSVQDYLETTIYF
clone_size: -; j_call: TRBJ2-7; v_call: TRBV11-2; d_call: -; cdr3_nt: TGTGCCAGCAGCTTAGATCGGGGCTACGAGCAGTACTTC; cdr3_aa: CASSLDRGYEQYF
clone_size: -; j_call: TRBJ2-2; v_call: TRBV7-9; d_call: -; cdr3_nt: TGTGCCAGCAGCTTAGCCGGGTCGGCCGGGGAGCTGTTTTTT; cdr3_aa: CASSLAGSAGELFF
clone_size: -; j_call: TRBJ1-3; v_call: TRBV27; d_call: -; cdr3_nt: TGTGCCAGCGGTCAGGGCACCCACTCTGGAAACACCATATATTTT; cdr3_aa: CASGQGTHSGNTIYF
clone_size: -; j_call: TRBJ2-1; v_call: TRBV2; d_call: -; cdr3_nt: TGTGCCAGCAGTGAAGCAGTTTCCCTCTCCAGTGAGCAGTTCTTC; cdr3_aa: CASSEAVSLSSEQFF
clone_size: -; j_call: TRBJ1-5; v_call: TRBV6-1; d_call: -; cdr3_nt: TGTGCCAGCTCAGACATATTCAATCAGCCCCAGCATTTT; cdr3_aa: CASSDIFNQPQHF
clone_size: -; j_call: TRBJ2-7; v_call: TRBV6-1; d_call: TRBD1; cdr3_nt: TGTGCCAGCAACATCGACAGGGGGGGTGGCTACGAGCAGTACTTC; cdr3_aa: CASNIDRGGGYEQYF
clone_size: -; j_call: TRBJ2-1; v_call: TRBV5-1; d_call: TRBD1; cdr3_nt: TGCGCCAGCAGCTTCCCGGGACAGGGATACAATGAGCAGTTCTTC; cdr3_aa: CASSFPGQGYNEQFF
clone_size: -; j_call: TRBJ1-5; v_call: TRBV30; d_call: -; cdr3_nt: TGTGCCTGGAGTGTAGGGGGGGGAAACAATCAGCCCCAGCATTTT; cdr3_aa: CAWSVGGGNNQPQHF
clone_size: -; j_call: TRBJ2-2; v_call: TRBV25-1; d_call: -; cdr3_nt: TGTGCCAGCAGTCACTTACTTGGGGAGCTGTTTTTT; cdr3_aa: CASSHLLGELFF
clone_size: -; j_call: TRBJ1-1; v_call: TRBV19; d_call: -; cdr3_nt: TGTGCCAGTAGTGGGGTACAGCGGACTGAAGCTTTCTTT; cdr3_aa: CASSGVQRTEAFF
clone_size: -; j_call: TRBJ2-1; v_call: TRBV27; d_call: -; cdr3_nt: TGTGCCAGCAGCCTTTCGCCCTTCTCGGAGATAACCTACAATGAGCAGTTCTTC; cdr3_aa: CASSLSPFSEITYNEQFF
clone_size: -; j_call: TRBJ1-1; v_call: TRBV28; d_call: -; cdr3_nt: TGTGCCAGCAGTCCTTCCGACCCCGCGGTGTGGACTGAAGCTTTCTTT; cdr3_aa: CASSPSDPAVWTEAFF
clone_size: -; j_call: TRBJ2-3; v_call: TRBV30; d_call: TRBD2; cdr3_nt: TGTGCCTGGAGTGTGGGCGGGGGGCCGACAGATACGCAGTATTTT; cdr3_aa: CAWSVGGGPTDTQYF
clone_size: few; j_call: TRBJ1-2; v_call: TRBV7-9; d_call: -; cdr3_nt: TGTTCCAGCAGCCACGGACAGAACTATGGCTACACCTTC; cdr3_aa: CSSSHGQNYGYTF
clone_size: -; j_call: TRBJ2-7; v_call: TRBV7-2; d_call: TRBD2; cdr3_nt: TGTGCCAGCAGCCTACTAGCGGGGTCCTACGAGCAGTACTTC; cdr3_aa: CASSLLAGSYEQYF
clone_size: -; j_call: TRBJ1-1; v_call: TRBV7-9; d_call: TRBD1; cdr3_nt: TGTGCCAGCAGCAGCGGACAGGGCCTTTCTGAAGCTTTCTTT; cdr3_aa: CASSSGQGLSEAFF
clone_size: -; j_call: TRBJ2-1; v_call: TRBV2; d_call: TRBD1; cdr3_nt: TGTGCCAGCAGTGCGGGGGACAGGGATGAGCAGTTCTTC; cdr3_aa: CASSAGDRDEQFF
clone_size: -; j_call: TRBJ2-2; v_call: TRBV6-4; d_call: -; cdr3_nt: TGTGCCAGCAGTGGCGGCCAGGGGACCGGGGAGCTGTTTTTT; cdr3_aa: CASSGGQGTGELFF
clone_size: -; j_call: TRBJ2-1; v_call: TRBV4-2; d_call: TRBD2; cdr3_nt: TGTGCCAGCAGCCGCCAGCTAGCGGGGACCTACAATGAGCAGTTCTTC; cdr3_aa: CASSRQLAGTYNEQFF
clone_size: -; j_call: TRBJ2-7; v_call: TRBV28; d_call: -; cdr3_nt: TGTGCCAGCACCCCGACAGGTCAGTACGAGCAGTACTTC; cdr3_aa: CASTPTGQYEQYF
clone_size: -; j_call: TRBJ2-2; v_call: TRBV19; d_call: -; cdr3_nt: TGTGCCAGTAATCGCGGAGCAGCCTCTGGGGAGCTGTTTTTT; cdr3_aa: CASNRGAASGELFF
clone_size: once; j_call: TRBJ2-1; v_call: TRBV4-3; d_call: TRBD2; cdr3_nt: TGCGCCAGCAGCCAGGGGACTAGCGGGAATGCCTATGAGCAGTTCTTC; cdr3_aa: CASSQGTSGNAYEQFF
clone_size: -; j_call: TRBJ2-1; v_call: TRBV30; d_call: -; cdr3_nt: TGTGCCTTCAAACCGGGCTACAATGAGCAGTTCTTC; cdr3_aa: CAFKPGYNEQFF
clone_size: -; j_call: TRBJ2-7; v_call: TRBV7-9; d_call: TRBD2; cdr3_nt: TGTGCCAGCAGTGGGGGGGTATCAAGCTCCTACGAGCAGTACTTC; cdr3_aa: CASSGGVSSSYEQYF
clone_size: -; j_call: TRBJ1-1; v_call: TRBV9; d_call: TRBD1; cdr3_nt: TGTGCCAGCAGCGAAATACAGGGGGCAGGGGCTTTCTTT; cdr3_aa: CASSEIQGAGAFF
clone_size: -; j_call: TRBJ2-3; v_call: TRBV7-9; d_call: -; cdr3_nt: TGTTCCAGCAGCCCGCTTGCGAGGGCCCAAGGAGATACGCAGTATTTT; cdr3_aa: CSSSPLARAQGDTQYF
clone_size: -; j_call: TRBJ2-3; v_call: TRBV18; d_call: TRBD1; cdr3_nt: TGTGCCAGCTCACCCCCAGGGGGCGCAGATACGCAGTATTTT; cdr3_aa: CASSPPGGADTQYF
clone_size: -; j_call: TRBJ1-4; v_call: TRBV7-9; d_call: TRBD1; cdr3_nt: TGTGCCAGCAGCTTTAGGGGACAGGCGTGGAATGAAAAACTGTTTTTT; cdr3_aa: CASSFRGQAWNEKLFF
clone_size: few; j_call: TRBJ2-5; v_call: TRBV4-3; d_call: TRBD2; cdr3_nt: TGCGCCAGCAGCCAAGAAGTTGGGACTAGCGGGGGGGCCGCAGAGACCCAGTACTTC; cdr3_aa: CASSQEVGTSGGAAETQYF
clone_size: -; j_call: TRBJ1-1; v_call: TRBV7-7; d_call: -; cdr3_nt: TGTGCTAGCAGCTTGGCGGCAGGGACTGAAGCTTTCTTT; cdr3_aa: CASSLAAGTEAFF
clone_size: -; j_call: TRBJ2-2; v_call: TRBV18; d_call: TRBD2; cdr3_nt: TGTGCCAGCTCACCACAATGGCGGGAGGCCGGGGAGCTGTTTTTT; cdr3_aa: CASSPQWREAGELFF
clone_size: -; j_call: TRBJ1-6; v_call: TRBV10-3; d_call: TRBD1; cdr3_nt: TGTGCCATCAGGACAGGGGCCCCCTATAATTCACCCCTCCACTTT; cdr3_aa: CAIRTGAPYNSPLHF